Given below is one T cell receptor (beta chain) in context. This entry comes from a study of OX40 agonist ivuxolimab in advanced cancers. Looking at the study overall: Three partial responders included one hepatocellular carcinoma patient and two cutaneous melanoma patients.

The table came from immunoSEQ multiplex PCR; TCRdb's copy has only in-frame clones and leaves some out. The table includes 50,000 to 60,000 clones, around 90% detected once. The germline CDR1 and CDR2 sequences are SQVTM and ANQGSEA. Trimming shortened V by 5 bases and J by 4 bases, and 11 bases separated the two germline ends. The CDR3 covers 12 residues. The sequences come from CD4+ or CD8+ T cells sorted from blood, collected in a trial of the OX40 agonist ivuxolimab. This receptor was taken from an adult with an advanced solid tumor such as melanoma, head and neck, liver or kidney cancer. This chain uses TRBV29-1 with TRBJ2-5; TRBD2 might be the D (6 bases). The CDR3 loop reads CSVLDGRETQYF. CDR3 DNA: TGCAGCGTTCTCGACGGGAGAGAGACCCAGTACTTC.